This TCR beta chain came from a study of T cell responses to AZD1222 COVID-19 vaccine. The method was immunoSEQ multiplex PCR; TCRdb's version includes in-frame clones alone and lacks a portion of them. The sample lists about 190,000 clones, roughly 93% occurring once. The CDR3 spans 17 residues. The junction had 16 bases not matched to a gene; V was cut back by 0 bases and J by 8 bases. Germline values: CDR1 SGHKS, CDR2 YYEKEE (reference sequence). Here the sequenced sample was peripheral blood, taken on day 0 of AZD1222 vaccination. The clonotype was recovered from an adult in good health. The chain uses TRBV5-5 and TRBJ1-2; 7 bases match TRBD1. CDR3 bases: TGTGCCAGCAGCTTGGAAGGCATTGACAGGGTTGTTGGAGGCTACACCTTC. Its protein product is CASSLEGIDRVVGGYTF.